This T cell receptor (beta chain) was sequenced in a study of Ad26.COV2.S vaccination and SARS-CoV-2 variants. Study as a whole: Ad26.COV2.S, an intramuscular injection, was given once or twice 56 days apart.

Treatment meaning: about 20 received Ad26.COV2.S at low or high dose, single or two shots; 5 received placebo; per-sample allocation not given. Samples analyzed were those drawn on day 63 after the first vaccine or placebo injection. Looked up from germline, CDR1 is GTSNPN and CDR2 is SVGIG (reference sequence). The CDR3 is 12 residues long. With V trimmed by 5 bases and J by 3 bases, 4 bases remained unmatched. Sequenced by immunoSEQ multiplex PCR; TCRdb stores in-frame clones only, minus some. The sample records roughly 700,000 clones, about 90% being singletons. This clonotype was obtained from a person aged 18-60 years who received the Ad26.COV2.S COVID-19 vaccine or a placebo. Sequenced here: peripheral blood, sampled in a trial of Ad26.COV2.S vaccine versus placebo. V usage is TRBV30 and J usage is TRBJ2-7; 7 nucleotides agree with TRBD1. In nucleotides, the CDR3 is TGTGCCTGGGGGACAGAGAGCTACGAGCAGTACTTC. It translates to CAWGTESYEQYF.